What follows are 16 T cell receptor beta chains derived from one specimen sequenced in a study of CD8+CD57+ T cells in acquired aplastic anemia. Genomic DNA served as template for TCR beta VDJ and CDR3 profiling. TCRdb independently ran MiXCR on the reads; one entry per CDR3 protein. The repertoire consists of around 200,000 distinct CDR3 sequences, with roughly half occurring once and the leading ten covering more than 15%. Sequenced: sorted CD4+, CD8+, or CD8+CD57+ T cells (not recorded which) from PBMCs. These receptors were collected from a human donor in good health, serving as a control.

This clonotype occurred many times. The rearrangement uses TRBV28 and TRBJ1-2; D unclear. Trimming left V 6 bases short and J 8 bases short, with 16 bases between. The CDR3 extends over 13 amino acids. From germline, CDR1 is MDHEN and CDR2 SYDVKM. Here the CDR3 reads CASRPPTLGGYTF. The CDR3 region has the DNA TGTGCCAGCAGGCCCCCAACGTTAGGGGGCTACACCTTC.

The CDR3 region has the DNA TGTGCCAGTAGTATATCAGGGAACTCCTACAATGAGCAGTTCTTC. Protein: CASSISGNSYNEQFF. The V and J genes are TRBV19 and TRBJ2-1, with D possibly matching TRBD1 (5 bases). V gave up 2 bases and J gave up 0 bases, with 8 bases separating them. CDR1 is LNHDA and CDR2 is SQIVND in the germline V gene (reference sequence). The CDR3 spans 15 residues. Combining the CDR3 with reference TRBV19 and TRBJ2-1 gives the whole variable domain DGGITQSPKYLFRKEGQNVTLSCEQNLNHDAMYWYRQDPGQGLRLIYYSQIVNDFQKGDIAEGYSVSREKKESFPLTVTSAQKNPTAFYLCASSISGNSYNEQFFGPGTRLTVL.

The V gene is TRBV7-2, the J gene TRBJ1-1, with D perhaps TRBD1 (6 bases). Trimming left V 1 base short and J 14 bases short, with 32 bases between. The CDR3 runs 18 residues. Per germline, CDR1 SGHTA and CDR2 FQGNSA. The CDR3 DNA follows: TGTGCCAGCAGCTTAGAGGGGGTAGCGGGGGGGCTGGACAATGAGCAGTTCTTT. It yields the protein CASSLEGVAGGLDNEQFF.

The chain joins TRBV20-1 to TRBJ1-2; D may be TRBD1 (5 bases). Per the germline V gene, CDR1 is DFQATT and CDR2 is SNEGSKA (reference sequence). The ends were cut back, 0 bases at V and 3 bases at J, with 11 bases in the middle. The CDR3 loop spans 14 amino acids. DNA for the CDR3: TGCAGTGCTAGAGACGGCAGGGAGGACTATGGCTACACCTTC. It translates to CSARDGREDYGYTF.

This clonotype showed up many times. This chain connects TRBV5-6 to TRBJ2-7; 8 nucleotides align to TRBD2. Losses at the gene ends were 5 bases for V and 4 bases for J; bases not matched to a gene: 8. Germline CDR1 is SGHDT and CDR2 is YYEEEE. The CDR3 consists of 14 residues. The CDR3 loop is CASRRSGGGYEQYF. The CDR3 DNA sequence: TGTGCCAGCAGACGCAGCGGGGGCGGTTACGAGCAGTACTTC. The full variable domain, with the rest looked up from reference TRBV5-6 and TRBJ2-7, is DAGVTQSPTHLIKTRGQQVTLRCSPKSGHDTVSWYQQALGQGPQFIFQYYEEEERQRGNFPDRFSGHQFPNYSSELNVNALLLGDSALYLCASRRSGGGYEQYFGPGTRLTVT.

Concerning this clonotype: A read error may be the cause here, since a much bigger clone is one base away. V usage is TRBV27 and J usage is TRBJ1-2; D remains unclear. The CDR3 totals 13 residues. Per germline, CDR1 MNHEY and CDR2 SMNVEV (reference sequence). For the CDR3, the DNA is TGTGCCAGCAGTTTATCTGGGGTGGGTGGCTACGCCTTC. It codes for CASSLSGVGGYAF.

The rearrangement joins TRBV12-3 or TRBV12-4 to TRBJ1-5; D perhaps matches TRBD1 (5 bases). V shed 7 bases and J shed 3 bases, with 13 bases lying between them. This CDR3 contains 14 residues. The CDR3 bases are TGTGCCAGCAAGGTCCAGGGATTCAATCAGCCCCAGCATTTT. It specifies CASKVQGFNQPQHF.

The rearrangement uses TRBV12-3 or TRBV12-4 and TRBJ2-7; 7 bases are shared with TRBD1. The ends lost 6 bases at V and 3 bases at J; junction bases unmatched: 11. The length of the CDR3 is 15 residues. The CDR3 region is CASSSPTGSGYEQYF. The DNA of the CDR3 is TGTGCCAGCAGCTCCCCGACAGGGTCAGGCTACGAGCAGTACTTC.

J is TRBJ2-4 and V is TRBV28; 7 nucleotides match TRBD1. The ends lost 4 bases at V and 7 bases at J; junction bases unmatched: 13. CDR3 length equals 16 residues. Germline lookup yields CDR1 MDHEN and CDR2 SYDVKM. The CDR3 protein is CASSSGTAHNPNIQYF. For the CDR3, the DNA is TGTGCCAGCAGTTCCGGGACAGCCCACAATCCGAACATTCAGTACTTC.

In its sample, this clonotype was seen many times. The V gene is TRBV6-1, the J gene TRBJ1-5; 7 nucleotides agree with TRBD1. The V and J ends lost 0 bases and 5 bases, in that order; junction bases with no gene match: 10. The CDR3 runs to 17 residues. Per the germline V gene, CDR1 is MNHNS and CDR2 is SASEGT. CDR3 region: CASSEAKTGSSDQPQHF. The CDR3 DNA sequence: TGTGCCAGCAGTGAAGCTAAGACAGGGTCGTCGGATCAGCCCCAGCATTTT.

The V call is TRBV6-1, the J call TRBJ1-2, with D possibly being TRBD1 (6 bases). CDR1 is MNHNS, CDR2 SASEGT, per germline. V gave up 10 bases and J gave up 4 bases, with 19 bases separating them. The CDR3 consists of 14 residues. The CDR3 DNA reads TGTGCCACCAATCGAGGGGGGGGGGCCTATGGCTACACCTTC. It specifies CATNRGGGAYGYTF.

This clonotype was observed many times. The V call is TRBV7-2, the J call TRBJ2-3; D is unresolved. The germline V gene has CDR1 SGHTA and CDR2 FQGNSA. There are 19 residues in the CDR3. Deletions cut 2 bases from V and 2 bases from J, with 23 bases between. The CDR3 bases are TGTGCCAGCAGCTTAAGATCGAGACGAGCCCTTACAGACACAGATACGCAGTATTTT. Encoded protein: CASSLRSRRALTDTDTQYF. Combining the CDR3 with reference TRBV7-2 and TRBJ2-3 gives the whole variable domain GAGVSQSPSNKVTEKGKDVELRCDPISGHTALYWYRQSLGQGLEFLIYFQGNSAPDKSGLPSDRFSAERTGGSVSTLTIQRTQQEDSAVYLCASSLRSRRALTDTDTQYFGPGTRLTVL.

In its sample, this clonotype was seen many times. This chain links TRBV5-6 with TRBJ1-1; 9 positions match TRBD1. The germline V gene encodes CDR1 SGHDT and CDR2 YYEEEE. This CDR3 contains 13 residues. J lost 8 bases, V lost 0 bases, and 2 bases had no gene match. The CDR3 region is CASSLGDRVEAFF. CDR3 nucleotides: TGTGCCAGCAGCTTGGGGGACAGGGTGGAAGCTTTCTTT.

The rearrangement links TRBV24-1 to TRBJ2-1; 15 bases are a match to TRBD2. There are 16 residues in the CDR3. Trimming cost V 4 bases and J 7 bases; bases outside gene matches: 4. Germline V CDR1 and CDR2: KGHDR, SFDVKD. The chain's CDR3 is CATSDTGTSGGNEQFF. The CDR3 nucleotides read TGTGCCACCAGTGACACCGGGACTAGCGGGGGGAATGAGCAGTTCTTC.

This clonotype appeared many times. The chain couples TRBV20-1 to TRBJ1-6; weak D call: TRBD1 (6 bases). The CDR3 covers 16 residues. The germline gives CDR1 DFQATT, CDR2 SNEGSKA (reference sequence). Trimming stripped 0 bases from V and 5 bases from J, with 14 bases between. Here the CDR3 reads CSARDSDSQDNSPLHF. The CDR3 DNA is TGCAGTGCTAGAGACTCGGACAGCCAAGATAATTCACCCCTCCACTTT.

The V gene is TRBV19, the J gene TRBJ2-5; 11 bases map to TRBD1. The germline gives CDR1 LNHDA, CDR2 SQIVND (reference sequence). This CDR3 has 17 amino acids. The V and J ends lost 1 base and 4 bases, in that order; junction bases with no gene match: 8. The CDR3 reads CASSIAGTGGSGETQYF. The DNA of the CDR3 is TGTGCCAGTAGTATAGCCGGGACAGGGGGGAGTGGAGAGACCCAGTACTTC.